This paragraph reports one TCR beta chain. V lost 5 bases and J lost 5, with 12 bases in between. Germline-derived CDR1 and CDR2 are MNHEY and SMNVEV (reference sequence). This CDR3 has 13 amino acids. Use of 60 Vbeta and 13 Jbeta primers characterized the PCR. TCRdb keeps only in-frame clones here, not all; method: immunoSEQ multiplex PCR. The repertoire consists of 150,000 to 200,000 clones, with 70% to 75% occurring once and the leading ten covering 4% to 5%. The data were obtained in a study of cytomegalovirus exposure and HLA in healthy donors. This clonotype was sampled from a man between 18 and 29 years old in good health and CMV-seropositive. V is TRBV27 and J is TRBJ2-5, with D possibly matching TRBD2 (6 bases). The sequencing input was PBMCs. As DNA, the CDR3 is TGTGCCAGCAGTAGTCGGCTAGCGGAGACCCAGTACTTC. Amino acids: CASSSRLAETQYF.